The rows below give T cell receptor beta chains drawn from one sample of a study of blood T cell repertoires in COVID-19. Assay: immunoSEQ multiplex PCR; the TCRdb copy retains only in-frame clones and omits some. The sample lists some 190,000 clones; around 80% were seen once. Sequencing was performed on PBMCs or T cells enriched from blood (not recorded which). Every receptor here comes from a man in his sixties who had been exposed to COVID-19. Both conserved end residues are part of each CDR3. The D gene is left open where the match is weak. Only some rows state a clone size, as once, few, many or a class for expanded clones.

v_gene	j_gene	d_gene	abundance	len	CDR3aa	CDR3nt
TRBV24-1	TRBJ2-1	TRBD1	.	14	CATSESDDRGRQFF	TGTGCCACCAGTGAATCCGATGACAGGGGACGGCAGTTCTTC
TRBV6-6	TRBJ2-1	.	few	14	CASTRALGGDEQFF	TGTGCCAGCACCAGGGCTCTTGGAGGGGATGAGCAGTTCTTC
TRBV5-1	TRBJ1-1	TRBD1	.	14	CASSLKQGYTEAFF	TGCGCCAGCAGCTTGAAACAGGGGTACACTGAAGCTTTCTTT
TRBV7-8	TRBJ1-4	TRBD1	.	15	CASSRGTGGIEKLFF	TGTGCCAGCAGCCGGGGGACAGGAGGGATTGAAAAACTGTTTTTT
TRBV27	TRBJ1-5	TRBD1	.	17	CASSLSGGAVGNQPQHF	TGTGCCAGCAGTTTATCAGGGGGCGCGGTTGGCAATCAGCCCCAGCATTTT
TRBV9	TRBJ2-3	TRBD2	.	16	CASSARTSANTDTQYF	TGTGCCAGCAGCGCCCGGACTAGCGCGAACACAGATACGCAGTATTTT
TRBV18	TRBJ2-2	TRBD2	.	20	CASSRRTSGGILSNTGELFF	TGTGCCAGCTCACGTCGGACTAGCGGGGGCATCCTCTCGAACACCGGGGAGCTGTTTTTT
TRBV18	TRBJ2-7	TRBD2	few	15	CASSSIAGGPYEQYF	TGTGCCAGCTCATCTATAGCGGGAGGGCCCTACGAGCAGTACTTC
TRBV7-8	TRBJ2-7	TRBD1	.	13	CASSLTGGFEQYF	TGTGCCAGCAGCTTGACAGGGGGCTTCGAGCAGTACTTC
TRBV4-3	TRBJ2-7	TRBD2	.	16	CASSPGGAGGPHEQYF	TGCGCCAGCAGCCCCGGGGGAGCGGGAGGGCCCCACGAGCAGTACTTC
TRBV19	TRBJ1-1	.	.	14	CASTYGGPNTEAFF	TGTGCCAGCACATACGGGGGTCCAAACACTGAAGCTTTCTTT
TRBV19	TRBJ2-2	.	.	15	CASSTGGTNTGELFF	TGTGCCAGTAGCACGGGCGGGACGAACACCGGGGAGCTGTTTTTT
TRBV24-1	TRBJ1-2	TRBD1	.	15	CATSQSGQGAGGYTF	TGTGCCACCAGCCAGTCGGGACAGGGGGCAGGAGGCTACACCTTC
TRBV5-1	TRBJ2-5	.	.	14	CASSLRSDQETQYF	TGCGCCAGCAGCTTGCGGAGTGACCAAGAGACCCAGTACTTC
TRBV7-2	TRBJ2-1	TRBD2	once	16	CASSSVSGRGANEQFF	TGTGCCAGCAGTTCAGTAAGCGGGAGAGGGGCTAATGAGCAGTTCTTC
TRBV19	TRBJ1-2	TRBD1	.	14	CASSRGDRVHGYTF	TGTGCCAGTAGTCGCGGGGACAGGGTCCATGGCTACACCTTC
TRBV30	TRBJ1-1	TRBD1	.	12	CAYGQGATEAFF	TGTGCCTACGGACAGGGGGCCACTGAAGCTTTCTTT
TRBV18	TRBJ2-2	TRBD1	.	14	CASSLQGASGELFF	TGTGCCAGCTCACTACAGGGGGCATCCGGGGAGCTGTTTTTT
TRBV19	TRBJ2-3	TRBD2	.	16	CASIRASGDYTDTQYF	TGTGCCAGTATTCGGGCTAGCGGGGATTACACAGATACGCAGTATTTT
TRBV25-1	TRBJ1-1	TRBD1	.	14	CASSEKGALSEAFF	TGTGCCAGCAGTGAAAAGGGGGCGCTGTCTGAAGCTTTCTTT
TRBV7-9	TRBJ2-7	.	.	16	CASSLELGGRNYEQYF	TGTGCCAGCAGCTTAGAATTGGGTGGGAGAAACTACGAGCAGTACTTC
TRBV5-6	TRBJ2-7	.	.	14	CASRSAGRAYEQYF	TGTGCCAGCAGATCGGCAGGCCGAGCCTACGAGCAGTACTTC
TRBV28	TRBJ2-3	TRBD1	.	16	CASSESGTGSTDTQYF	TGTGCCAGCAGTGAATCCGGGACAGGAAGCACAGATACGCAGTATTTT
TRBV3-1/TRBV3-2	TRBJ1-4	.	.	15	CASSQDRRDLEKLFF	TGTGCCAGCAGCCAAGATCGGCGGGATCTTGAAAAACTGTTTTTT
TRBV28	TRBJ1-4	.	.	15	CASSSTAGWNEKLFF	TGTGCCAGCTCCTCAACAGCGGGTTGGAATGAAAAACTGTTTTTT
TRBV27	TRBJ1-1	.	.	16	CASSLEPGTKNTEAFF	TGTGCCAGCAGTTTGGAACCCGGGACAAAGAACACTGAAGCTTTCTTT
TRBV18	TRBJ1-5	.	few	14	CASSRENSNQPQHF	TGTGCCAGCTCCCGGGAGAATAGCAATCAGCCCCAGCATTTT
TRBV2	TRBJ1-5	.	.	13	CASSESGSEPQHF	TGTGCCAGCAGTGAATCGGGGTCCGAGCCCCAGCATTTT
TRBV7-9	TRBJ2-3	TRBD2	.	16	CASSLGISGSSDTQYF	TGTGCCAGCAGCTTAGGGATTAGCGGGAGCTCAGATACGCAGTATTTT
TRBV18	TRBJ2-7	TRBD2	.	15	CASSPRSGSSHEQYF	TGTGCCAGCTCACCACGGAGCGGGAGTAGTCACGAGCAGTACTTC
TRBV5-4	TRBJ2-1	.	few	16	CASSSTETARYNEQFF	TGTGCCAGCAGCTCGACCGAGACTGCTCGCTACAATGAGCAGTTCTTC
TRBV14	TRBJ2-2	TRBD2	.	19	CASSQDGASGDPNTGELFF	TGTGCCAGCAGCCAAGACGGGGCTAGCGGGGATCCGAACACCGGGGAGCTGTTTTTT
TRBV14	TRBJ2-1	.	.	16	CASSPQGWDGSSVKFF	TGTGCCAGCAGCCCTCAGGGCTGGGACGGATCTAGCGTTAAGTTCTTC
TRBV15	TRBJ1-5	TRBD1	.	17	CATSRALTGNSNQPQHF	TGTGCCACCAGCAGAGCGTTGACAGGGAATAGCAATCAGCCCCAGCATTTT
TRBV13	TRBJ2-5	TRBD2	.	15	CASSLVAGAVETQYF	TGTGCCAGCAGCTTAGTAGCGGGAGCCGTGGAGACCCAGTACTTC
TRBV11-2	TRBJ2-1	TRBD2	.	14	CASSLERERFEQFF	TGTGCCAGCAGCTTAGAGCGGGAGAGGTTTGAGCAGTTCTTC
TRBV27	TRBJ2-5	TRBD2	.	16	CASSLFPSGNGETQYF	TGTGCCAGCAGTTTATTTCCTAGCGGGAATGGCGAGACCCAGTACTTC
TRBV7-9	TRBJ2-1	TRBD2	.	17	CASISITSGSLYNEQFF	TGTGCCAGCATCTCCATCACTAGCGGGTCTCTTTACAATGAGCAGTTCTTC
TRBV12-3/TRBV12-4	TRBJ1-2	TRBD1	.	13	CASNTGGNYGYTF	TGTGCCAGCAACACAGGGGGCAACTATGGCTACACCTTC